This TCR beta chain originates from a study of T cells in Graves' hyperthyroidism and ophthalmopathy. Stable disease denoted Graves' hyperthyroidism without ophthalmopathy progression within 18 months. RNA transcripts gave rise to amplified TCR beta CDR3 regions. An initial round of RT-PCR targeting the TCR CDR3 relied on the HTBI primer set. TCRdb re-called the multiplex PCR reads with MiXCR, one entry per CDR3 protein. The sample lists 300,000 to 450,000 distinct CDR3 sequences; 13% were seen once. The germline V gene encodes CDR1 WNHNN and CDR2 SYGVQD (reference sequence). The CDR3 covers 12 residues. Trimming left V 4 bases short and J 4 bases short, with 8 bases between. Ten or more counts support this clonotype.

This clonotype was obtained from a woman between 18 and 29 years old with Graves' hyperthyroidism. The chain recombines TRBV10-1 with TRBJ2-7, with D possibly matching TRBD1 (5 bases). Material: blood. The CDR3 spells CASSGDRYEQYF. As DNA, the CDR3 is TGCGCCAGCAGTGGCGACAGATACGAGCAGTACTTC.